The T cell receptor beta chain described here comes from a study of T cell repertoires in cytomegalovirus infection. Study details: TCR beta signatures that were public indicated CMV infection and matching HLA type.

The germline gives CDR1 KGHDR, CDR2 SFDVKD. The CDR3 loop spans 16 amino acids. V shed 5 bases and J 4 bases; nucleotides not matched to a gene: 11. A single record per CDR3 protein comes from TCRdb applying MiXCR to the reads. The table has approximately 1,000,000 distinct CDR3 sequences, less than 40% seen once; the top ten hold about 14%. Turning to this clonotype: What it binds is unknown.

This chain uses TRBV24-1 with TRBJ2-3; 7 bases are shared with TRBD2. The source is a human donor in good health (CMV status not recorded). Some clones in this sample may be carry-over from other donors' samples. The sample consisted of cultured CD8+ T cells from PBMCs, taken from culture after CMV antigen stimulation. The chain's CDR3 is CATSVPTGLAADTQYF. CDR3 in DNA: TGTGCCACCAGTGTCCCCACCGGGCTAGCGGCAGATACGCAGTATTTT.